This passage covers 6 T cell receptor beta chains from one sample sequenced in a study of metastatic and nonmetastatic thyroid tumors. Through MiXCR, TCRdb re-clonotyped the PCR reads. The sample carries about 13,000 clones, 26% recorded once. No patient had received any treatment before thyroid surgery. Input material: tumor tissue. These receptors all stem from a female donor with papillary thyroid cancer or a benign thyroid nodule (not recorded which). Some clones in this sample may be carry-over from other donors' samples.

The V gene is TRBV4-1, the J gene TRBJ2-3; 8 nucleotides match TRBD2. This CDR3 has 16 amino acids. Germline V gene lookup returns CDR1 MGHRA and CDR2 YSYEKL. V shed 0 bases and J 6 bases; nucleotides not matched to a gene: 8. The CDR3 loop is CASSQDRSGSQDTQYF. As DNA, the CDR3 is TGCGCCAGCAGCCAAGATAGGAGCGGGAGTCAGGATACGCAGTATTTT.

Note on this clone: Mismatch with germline at one junction end may stem from a read error. The genes are TRBV20-1 and TRBJ1-1, with D tentatively TRBD1 (5 bases). This CDR3 contains 16 residues. Germline CDR1 DFQATT, CDR2 SNEGSKA (reference sequence). The CDR3: CSARTNTGRTNTEAFF. The CDR3 DNA reads as TGCAGTGCTAGAACAAATACGGGGCGGACGAACACCGAAGCTTTCTTT.

This clone is deemed medium-sized. The chain is built from TRBV28 and TRBJ1-3; D ambiguous. The CDR3 runs 12 residues. Trimming shortened V by 9 bases and J by 0 bases, and 6 bases separated the two germline ends. Per germline, CDR1 MDHEN and CDR2 SYDVKM. In DNA form, the CDR3 reads TGTGCCAGTAAATCCTCTGGAAACACCATATATTTT. This codes for CASKSSGNTIYF. The full variable domain, rest sourced from reference TRBV28 and TRBJ1-3, is DVKVTQSSRYLVKRTGEKVFLECVQDMDHENMFWYRQDPGLGLRLIYFSYDVKMKEKGDIPEGYSVSREKKERFSLILESASTNQTSMYLCASKSSGNTIYFGEGSWLTVV.

This chain joins TRBV13 and TRBJ2-1, with TRBD2 matching 12 bases. The CDR3 length is 18 residues. Looked up from germline, CDR1 is PRHDT and CDR2 is FYEKMQ (reference sequence). Losses at the gene ends were 4 bases for V and 7 bases for J; bases not matched to a gene: 14. CDR3 sequence reads: CASSWRLAGGLFWNEQFF. CDR3 nucleotides: TGTGCCAGCAGCTGGAGGCTAGCGGGAGGGCTGTTCTGGAATGAGCAGTTCTTC.

The chain recombines TRBV24-1 with TRBJ2-1, with 10 bases lining up with TRBD2. V lost 2 bases to trimming and J lost 0 bases; unmatched junction nucleotides: 15. Germline V gives CDR1 KGHDR, CDR2 SFDVKD. This CDR3 has 21 residues. For the CDR3, the DNA is TGTGCCACCAGTGATTCCCCAGGGGTAGCGGGGGGCCAGAGCTCCTACAATGAGCAGTTCTTC. It yields the protein CATSDSPGVAGGQSSYNEQFF.

At least ten counts were recorded for this clone. The chain recombines TRBV6-1 with TRBJ1-2, with 8 positions matching TRBD1. CDR1 is MNHNS, CDR2 SASEGT, per germline. J lost 2 bases, V lost 6 bases, and 11 bases had no gene match. CDR3 length: 16 amino acids. The CDR3 nucleotides are TGTGCCAGCAGCACTTGGACAGGGCAGGGGAACTATGGCTACACCTTC. This codes for CASSTWTGQGNYGYTF.